The source of this T cell receptor beta chain is a study of T cell responses to AZD1222 COVID-19 vaccine. Study-level findings and limits: Samples come after the peak T cell response, not at day 14.

This clone was recorded only once. Its antigen is not identified. CDR1 is GTSNPN and CDR2 is SVGIG in the germline V gene (reference sequence). Trimming cost V 3 bases and J 11 bases, with 13 bases left between them. The CDR3 has 11 residues. TCRdb's table, derived via immunoSEQ multiplex PCR, lists solely in-frame clones and lacks some. This table holds about 160,000 clones, approximately 91% found once. This sequence originates from an adult who received the AZD1222 COVID-19 vaccine. The chain recombines TRBV30 with TRBJ1-1; TRBD1 might be the D (5 bases). The source was peripheral blood, collected 28 days after the second AZD1222 dose. The CDR3 DNA reads TGTGCCTGGAGGATGGGCAGGGTGGCTTTCTTT. It encodes CAWRMGRVAFF.